This T cell receptor beta chain was profiled in a study of blood T cell repertoires in COVID-19. About the study: Sample material is recorded as cDNA or gDNA derived from T cells, B-cell-depleted T cells, or PBMCs.

The CDR3 length is 19 residues. CDR1 is SGHNT, CDR2 YYREEE, per germline (reference sequence). Unmatched junction bases numbered 14, after V lost 3 bases and J lost 5 bases. Original data processing: Scientists estimated how many nucleated cells there were by amplifying reference gene primers. Some clones are missing from TCRdb's copy, which holds only in-frame ones; the method was immunoSEQ multiplex PCR. D and trimming come from the DNA, and the V and J calls and clone size come from that table. The sample has fewer than 400,000 clones, 85% to 90% seen once. Seattle patients were enrolled during active infection and followed longitudinally.

The source of this sequence is a woman aged 30 to 39 with COVID-19, enrolled during active disease. This chain connects TRBV5-4 to TRBJ2-5; 15 nucleotides match TRBD2. Sample: peripheral blood. CDR3 DNA sequence: TGTGCCAGCAGCTCCGGGACTAGCGGGGGGCCAAGATTAGCCGAGACCCAGTACTTC. Its protein product is CASSSGTSGGPRLAETQYF.